The present entry profiles one T cell receptor (beta chain) with its context. Its antigen is not known. The CDR3 is made up of 13 amino acids. CDR1 and CDR2 (germline): MNHNS, SASEGT. V was trimmed by 8 bases and J by 2 bases, leaving 12 bases between them. All of the isolated RNA was reverse transcribed, so expressed TCRB transcripts were sequenced. Naive, central memory and regulatory T cell samples averaged around 3.5 million immunoSEQ reads each. Assay used: immunoSEQ multiplex PCR; TCRdb lists only in-frame clones, some missing. The profile covers just over 15,000 clones, with around three quarters appearing a single time and more than 2% taken by the ten largest. The data were taken from a study of beta chain features in type 1 diabetes. Sort purity for all populations was recorded as exceeding 98%. Study observations and caveats: Among all four CD4+ subsets, Type 1 diabetes patients had TCRB CDR3s that were moderately but significantly shorter.

This TCR derives from a man aged 25-40 years with type 1 diabetes. The gene calls are TRBV6-1 and TRBJ2-5; a possible D gene is TRBD2 (6 bases). Sequenced: Tregs from blood. CDR3 coding DNA: TGTGCCAGCGGACGGGACTTGCAAGAGACCCAGTACTTC. This sequence encodes CASGRDLQETQYF.